The 26 T cell receptor beta chains given below trace back to one sample, sequenced in a study of Ad26.COV2.S vaccination and SARS-CoV-2 variants. Generated by immunoSEQ multiplex PCR, the TCRdb table keeps only in-frame clones and is missing some. The sample includes about 350,000 clones, approximately 84% of them seen just once. Regarding treatment: about 20 received Ad26.COV2.S at low or high dose, single or two shots; 5 received placebo; per-sample allocation not given. Samples analyzed were those drawn on day 63 after the first vaccine or placebo injection. The material sequenced was peripheral blood, taken in a trial of Ad26.COV2.S vaccine versus placebo. These receptors were collected from a person between 18 and 59 years old who received the Ad26.COV2.S COVID-19 vaccine or a placebo.

The V gene is TRBV19, the J gene TRBJ2-7, with D possibly being TRBD2 (6 bases). Trimming took off 6 bases at V and 1 base at J, with 13 bases between the two ends. CDR1 LNHDA and CDR2 SQIVND come from the germline V gene (reference sequence). The CDR3 is 14 residues long. CDR3 sequence: CASSPAGPSYEQYF. CDR3 DNA sequence: TGTGCCAGTAGCCCGGCGGGGCCTTCCTACGAGCAGTACTTC.

V usage is TRBV11-2 and J usage is TRBJ2-1; D gene unclear. This CDR3 is built from 14 residues. Germline V gene lookup returns CDR1 SGHAT and CDR2 FQNNGV. With 3 bases removed from V and 9 bases from J, the gap between germline ends came to 15 bases. CDR3 sequence reads: CASSLRVLGIEQFF. In DNA, the CDR3 is TGTGCCAGCAGCTTGAGAGTATTAGGTATTGAGCAGTTCTTC.

This chain joins TRBV5-8 and TRBJ2-1, with 11 bases lining up with TRBD2. CDR3 size: 16 residues. Germline values: CDR1 SGHTS, CDR2 YDEGEE. V was pared by 5 bases and J by 0 bases, with 4 bases of the junction left unmatched. The CDR3 reads CASRLAGGLSYNEQFF. The CDR3 DNA reads as TGTGCCAGCAGGCTAGCGGGAGGACTCTCCTACAATGAGCAGTTCTTC.

The chain carries TRBV29-1 and TRBJ1-2, with a weak D call TRBD1 (5 bases). The CDR3 has 15 residues. CDR1 and CDR2 (germline): SQVTM, ANQGSEA. V was trimmed by 6 bases and J by 3 bases, leaving 20 bases between them. CDR3: CSVQSRDGFYYGYTF. DNA for the CDR3: TGCAGCGTCCAAAGCCGGGACGGGTTCTACTATGGCTACACCTTC.

V gene TRBV7-6 combines with J gene TRBJ2-3, with a weak D call TRBD2 (7 bases). CDR1 and CDR2 (germline): SGHVS, FNYEAQ. V gave up 1 base and J gave up 6 bases, with 11 bases separating them. CDR3 length equals 14 residues. The CDR3 loop reads CASSLVGGADTQYF. CDR3 sequence (DNA): TGTGCCAGCAGCTTAGTAGGGGGGGCCGATACGCAGTATTTT.

The rearrangement uses TRBV9 and TRBJ2-3; D is unresolved. Per germline, CDR1 SGDLS and CDR2 YYNGEE. This CDR3 is built from 17 residues. Trimming removed 3 bases from V and 2 bases from J, with 19 bases in between. CDR3 sequence reads: CASSASDRATLTDTQYF. For the CDR3, the DNA is TGTGCCAGCAGCGCATCAGATAGGGCGACACTCACAGATACGCAGTATTTT.

Written as DNA, the CDR3 is TGTGCCAGCAGTTCACGGGACTCTCATGGGGAGACCCAGTACTTC. Its protein product is CASSSRDSHGETQYF. V and J are TRBV6-5 and TRBJ2-5, with D perhaps TRBD2 (6 bases). Trimming removed 4 bases at V and 5 bases at J, with 17 bases between. This CDR3 has 15 amino acids. From germline, CDR1 is MNHEY and CDR2 SVGAGI.

The chain recombines TRBV30 with TRBJ2-3, with a tentative D call TRBD2 (6 bases). V was pared by 4 bases and J by 4 bases, with 21 bases between. This CDR3 spans 16 amino acids. The germline V gene has CDR1 GTSNPN and CDR2 SVGIG (reference sequence). CDR3 DNA: TGTGCCTGGACCGGGCAGGGAGGATGGGTTGCAGATACGCAGTATTTT. Protein: CAWTGQGGWVADTQYF.

The chain joins TRBV6-6 to TRBJ1-5; 8 bases are a match to TRBD1. Germline CDR1 MNHNY, CDR2 SVGAGI (reference sequence). Losses at the gene ends were 4 bases for V and 2 bases for J; bases not matched to a gene: 4. The CDR3 spans 15 residues. In DNA, the CDR3 is TGTGCCAGCAGTTGGACAGGGTTCGGCAATCAGCCCCAGCATTTT. This encodes CASSWTGFGNQPQHF.

CDR3 residues: CSASADGGRSPNEQFF. CDR3 DNA sequence: TGCAGTGCTAGTGCGGACGGCGGGAGAAGTCCCAATGAGCAGTTCTTC. The genes are TRBV20-1 and TRBJ2-1; 7 bases map to TRBD2. The CDR3 totals 16 residues. Germline-derived CDR1 and CDR2 are DFQATT and SNEGSKA (reference sequence). With 3 bases clipped from V and 6 bases from J, the junction kept 14 bases outside the gene matches.

The rearrangement joins TRBV16 to TRBJ1-5, with TRBD1 matching 7 bases. Looked up from germline, CDR1 is KGHSY and CDR2 is FQNENV. J was trimmed by 6 bases and V by 1 base; bases with no gene match: 6. The CDR3 loop spans 15 amino acids. CDR3 protein: CASSQLGQGGQPQHF. CDR3 in DNA: TGTGCCAGCAGCCAATTGGGGCAGGGGGGTCAGCCCCAGCATTTT.

The chain combines TRBV18 with TRBJ1-4; 12 bases agree with TRBD1. V gave up 3 bases and J gave up 3 bases; unmatched junction bases: 5. Germline V gene data show CDR1 as KGHSH and CDR2 as LQKENI. CDR3 length equals 17 residues. The CDR3 coding sequence is TGTGCCAGCTCACCCGGGACAGGGGGCCGTGCTAATGAAAAACTGTTTTTT. Protein: CASSPGTGGRANEKLFF.

This clone was counted once. The CDR3 sequence: CASSLRGSGRETQYF. DNA for the CDR3: TGTGCCAGCAGCTTAAGAGGTTCGGGCAGAGAGACCCAGTACTTC. The chain recombines TRBV7-8 with TRBJ2-5; unclear D gene. Germline V gene data show CDR1 as SGHVS and CDR2 as FQNEAQ. Trimming took off 2 bases at V and 4 bases at J, with 14 bases between the two ends. This CDR3 comprises 15 residues.

The CDR3, as DNA: TGTGCCAGCAGCCTCGGGACAGGGGGCGTTCGGGGCGCCCCGAACACTGAAGCTTTCTTT. Translating gives CASSLGTGGVRGAPNTEAFF. The chain joins TRBV3-1 (or the pseudogene TRBV3-2) to TRBJ1-1, with 12 bases identical to TRBD1. V was pared by 4 bases and J by 1 base, with 16 bases of the junction left unmatched. Per germline, CDR1 LGHDT and CDR2 YNNKEL (reference sequence). This CDR3 is 20 amino acids long.

The V call is TRBV4-1, the J call TRBJ1-5; the D gene is possibly TRBD1 (5 bases). V lost 1 base and J lost 3, with 10 bases in between. This CDR3 is built from 15 residues. The V gene's germline CDR1 is MGHRA and CDR2 YSYEKL. The CDR3 loop reads CASSQVWGVNQPQHF. In DNA form, the CDR3 reads TGCGCCAGCAGCCAAGTATGGGGGGTCAATCAGCCCCAGCATTTT.

The V gene is TRBV19, the J gene TRBJ2-2, with 8 bases lining up with TRBD2. J gave up 5 bases and V 6 bases, and 20 bases lay outside the gene matches. CDR3 size: 19 residues. Germline V gene sequence: CDR1 LNHDA, CDR2 SQIVND (reference sequence). CDR3 in amino acids: CASSTFGGGPYVKTGELFF. CDR3 bases: TGTGCCAGTAGCACCTTTGGCGGGGGGCCCTACGTGAAGACCGGGGAGCTGTTTTTT.

This clone was observed a few times. This chain links TRBV11-2 with TRBJ2-3; TRBD2 agrees at 10 bases. Losses at the gene ends were 4 bases for V and 0 bases for J; bases not matched to a gene: 1. Germline V gene lookup returns CDR1 SGHAT and CDR2 FQNNGV. CDR3 length: 15 amino acids. The CDR3 nucleotides are TGTGCCAGCAGCTCGACTAGCGGGAGCACAGATACGCAGTATTTT. It codes for CASSSTSGSTDTQYF. Variable domain in full (rest from reference TRBV11-2 and TRBJ2-3): EAGVAQSPRYKIIEKRQSVAFWCNPISGHATLYWYQQILGQGPKLLIQFQNNGVVDDSQLPKDRFSAERLKGVDSTLKIQPAKLEDSAVYLCASSSTSGSTDTQYFGPGTRLTVL.

The chain is built from TRBV24-1 and TRBJ2-2; possible D gene TRBD2, 5 bases. The CDR3 contains 14 residues. CDR1 and CDR2 from the germline V gene are KGHDR and SFDVKD. The V end lost 4 bases, the J end lost 7 bases, and 12 bases lay between the germline ends. In DNA form, the CDR3 reads TGTGCCACCAGTGAACCAGGACGGGGCGGGGAGCTGTTTTTT. Its protein is CATSEPGRGGELFF.

The gene calls are TRBV7-8 and TRBJ1-6; D call uncertain. In germline, CDR1 is SGHVS, CDR2 FQNEAQ. This CDR3 has 15 amino acids. V shed 8 bases and J shed 0 bases, with 11 bases lying between them. CDR3 region: CASGPPSSYNSPLHF. Written as DNA, the CDR3 is TGTGCCAGCGGCCCCCCGAGCTCCTATAATTCACCCCTCCACTTT.

The chain recombines TRBV5-1 with TRBJ1-4; no reliable D call. The V end lost 3 bases, the J end lost 4 bases, and 16 bases lay between the germline ends. CDR1 and CDR2 (germline): SGHRS, YFSETQ. The CDR3 has 16 amino acids. CDR3 region: CASSSGAAIYNEKLFF. The CDR3 coding sequence is TGCGCCAGCAGCTCTGGAGCGGCGATCTATAATGAAAAACTGTTTTTT.

The rearrangement links TRBV2 to TRBJ1-5, with TRBD1 identical over 7 bases. The CDR3 length is 15 residues. Losses at the gene ends were 4 bases for V and 2 bases for J; bases not matched to a gene: 5. Germline loops: CDR1 SNHLY, CDR2 FYNNEI. For the CDR3, the DNA is TGTGCCAGCAGTGTCGACAGGGACCGCAATCAGCCCCAGCATTTT. This sequence encodes CASSVDRDRNQPQHF.

Details on this clone: Compared with germline, one end of the junction differs, possibly owing to a read error. J is TRBJ2-5 and V is TRBV25-1; 10 nucleotides match TRBD2. From germline, CDR1 is MGHDK and CDR2 SYGVNS. CDR3 length equals 18 residues. CDR3 residues: CASSDNLPGTSEQGTQYF. The DNA for the CDR3 is TGTGCCAGCAGTGACAACCTACCCGGGACTAGCGAGCAAGGGACCCAGTACTTC. The full variable domain, its missing parts supplied by reference TRBV25-1 and TRBJ2-5, is EADIYQTPRYLVIGTGKKITLECSQTMGHDKMYWYQQDPGMELHLIHYSYGVNSTEKGDLSSESTVSRIRTEHFPLTLESARPSHTSQYLCASSDNLPGTSEQGTQYFGPGTRLLVL.

V and J are TRBV7-9 and TRBJ1-1; D is perhaps TRBD1 (5 bases). Germline CDR1 reads SEHNR; CDR2 reads FQNEAQ (reference sequence). The CDR3 spans 14 residues. Trimming took 5 bases from V and 3 from J, leaving 13 bases between them. CDR3 sequence reads: CASSPRGGDTEAFF. The CDR3 DNA follows: TGTGCCAGCAGCCCCCGGGGGGGGGACACTGAAGCTTTCTTT.

J is TRBJ2-6 and V is TRBV9; no clear D gene. CDR3 length: 16 residues. V was pared by 1 base and J by 0 bases, with 8 bases between. The germline V gene has CDR1 SGDLS and CDR2 YYNGEE. The CDR3 here is CASSVSGASGANVLTF. CDR3 in DNA: TGTGCCAGCAGCGTATCAGGAGCCTCTGGGGCCAACGTCCTGACTTTC. The variable domain in full, with the rest retrieved from reference TRBV9 and TRBJ2-6, is DSGVTQTPKHLITATGQRVTLRCSPRSGDLSVYWYQQSLDQGLQFLIQYYNGEERAKGNILERFSAQQFPDLHSELNLSSLELGDSALYFCASSVSGASGANVLTFGAGSRLTVL.

J is TRBJ2-5 and V is TRBV7-2, with D tentatively TRBD2 (6 bases). Per germline, CDR1 SGHTA and CDR2 FQGNSA. Trimming removed 5 bases at V and 5 bases at J, with 15 bases between. The CDR3 covers 14 residues. The chain's CDR3 is CASSPRRGFETQYF. The DNA of the CDR3 is TGTGCCAGCAGCCCCAGACGGGGGTTCGAGACCCAGTACTTC. Supplemented by reference TRBV7-2 and TRBJ2-5, the full variable domain reads GAGVSQSPSNKVTEKGKDVELRCDPISGHTALYWYRQSLGQGLEFLIYFQGNSAPDKSGLPSDRFSAERTGGSVSTLTIQRTQQEDSAVYLCASSPRRGFETQYFGPGTRLLVL.

Notes on this clone: Distinct nucleotide sequences in the sample also encode this CDR3. V is TRBV9 and J is TRBJ2-5, with D possibly matching TRBD1 (6 bases). Trimming stripped 0 bases from V and 5 bases from J, with 8 bases between. The CDR3 length is 13 residues. Germline V lookup: CDR1 SGDLS, CDR2 YYNGEE. CDR3 nucleotides: TGTGCCAGCAGCGTAGACAGGGAGGAGACCCAGTACTTC. Its protein is CASSVDREETQYF.